Listed below are T cell receptor beta chains from one sample, sequenced in a study of blood T cell repertoires in COVID-19. Clones were sequenced by immunoSEQ multiplex PCR, and TCRdb holds only the in-frame ones, with some missing. The sample contains fewer than 250,000 clones, 84% of which appear only once. The sample comprised peripheral blood. The receptors here all came from a man over 45 with acute or convalescent COVID-19. Each CDR3 is given with its conserved first and last residue. Rows may omit the clone size; those that give it use once, few, many or a size class.

clone size: .; J gene: TRBJ2-4; V gene: TRBV11-2; CDR3 protein: CASSQPGDPLITAKNIQYF
clone size: .; J gene: TRBJ2-7; V gene: TRBV5-5; CDR3 protein: CASSLGTGGISYEQYF
clone size: once; J gene: TRBJ2-1; V gene: TRBV6-5; CDR3 protein: CASSLAGGGYNEQFF
clone size: .; J gene: TRBJ1-4; V gene: TRBV5-1; CDR3 protein: CASSLLQGTGEKLFF
clone size: .; J gene: TRBJ1-3; V gene: TRBV23-1; CDR3 protein: CASSQAWRFNTIYF
clone size: .; J gene: TRBJ2-1; V gene: TRBV14; CDR3 protein: CASSHETRRSYEQFF
clone size: .; J gene: TRBJ2-6; V gene: TRBV9; CDR3 protein: CASKTGPGANVLTF
clone size: .; J gene: TRBJ2-7; V gene: TRBV5-1; CDR3 protein: CASSLARDTYEQYF
clone size: .; J gene: TRBJ2-3; V gene: TRBV30; CDR3 protein: CAWNAGGTDTQYF
clone size: .; J gene: TRBJ2-7; V gene: TRBV7-9; CDR3 protein: CASSPPVPGPTKGSYEQYF
clone size: .; J gene: TRBJ2-3; V gene: TRBV18; CDR3 protein: CASSPREGTDTQYF
clone size: .; J gene: TRBJ2-2; V gene: TRBV21-1; CDR3 protein: CASSKRFRPHPGPAGELFF
clone size: .; J gene: TRBJ2-5; V gene: TRBV3-1/TRBV3-2; CDR3 protein: CASSQDRGEETQYF
clone size: .; J gene: TRBJ2-3; V gene: TRBV6-5; CDR3 protein: CASSYIVTDTQYF
clone size: .; J gene: TRBJ2-2; V gene: TRBV4-1; CDR3 protein: CASSSGQSTGELFF
clone size: .; J gene: TRBJ2-1; V gene: TRBV6-5; CDR3 protein: CASSSRRDRLNEQFF
clone size: .; J gene: TRBJ2-7; V gene: TRBV7-9; CDR3 protein: CASGRPTPGQKSSYEQYF
clone size: .; J gene: TRBJ2-5; V gene: TRBV5-1; CDR3 protein: CASSKGTVSDQETQYF
clone size: .; J gene: TRBJ2-2; V gene: TRBV7-3; CDR3 protein: CASSRDRDTGELFF
clone size: .; J gene: TRBJ1-6; V gene: TRBV5-1; CDR3 protein: CASSLRQGDYNSPLHF
clone size: .; J gene: TRBJ2-5; V gene: TRBV10-3; CDR3 protein: CAISPGGQETQYF
clone size: .; J gene: TRBJ2-7; V gene: TRBV6-5; CDR3 protein: CASTGTATYEQYF
clone size: .; J gene: TRBJ1-2; V gene: TRBV7-9; CDR3 protein: CASSQTGGEDYTF
clone size: .; J gene: TRBJ2-1; V gene: TRBV9; CDR3 protein: CASSPGLASDEQFF
clone size: .; J gene: TRBJ1-2; V gene: TRBV27; CDR3 protein: CASSFGGARGYTF
clone size: .; J gene: TRBJ1-6; V gene: TRBV18; CDR3 protein: CASSPNREIMNNSPLHF
clone size: .; J gene: TRBJ2-7; V gene: TRBV6-5; CDR3 protein: CASSYPTGRGHEQYF
clone size: .; J gene: TRBJ2-6; V gene: TRBV24-1; CDR3 protein: CAPQDDNTGANVLTF
clone size: .; J gene: TRBJ2-2; V gene: TRBV5-5; CDR3 protein: CASSSIPYRETGELFF
clone size: .; J gene: TRBJ2-3; V gene: TRBV18; CDR3 protein: CASSPRGSGSTDTQYF
clone size: .; J gene: TRBJ2-7; V gene: TRBV9; CDR3 protein: CASSVGVSAYEQYF
clone size: .; J gene: TRBJ2-1; V gene: TRBV10-3; CDR3 protein: CAIREPGLSYNEQFF
clone size: .; J gene: TRBJ1-2; V gene: TRBV3-1/TRBV3-2; CDR3 protein: CASSHLDGYTF
clone size: .; J gene: TRBJ2-1; V gene: TRBV9; CDR3 protein: CASSGDRGEGEQFF
clone size: .; J gene: TRBJ2-2; V gene: TRBV4-1; CDR3 protein: CASSQKWGGEALNTGELFF
clone size: .; J gene: TRBJ1-2; V gene: TRBV12-3/TRBV12-4; CDR3 protein: CASSLIRGGYTF
clone size: .; J gene: TRBJ2-7; V gene: TRBV6-5; CDR3 protein: CASTPRGGGDYEQYF
clone size: .; J gene: TRBJ1-2; V gene: TRBV5-5; CDR3 protein: CASSLDRLYGYTF
clone size: .; J gene: TRBJ1-6; V gene: TRBV24-1; CDR3 protein: CATSSRRGRQSSYNSPLHF
clone size: .; J gene: TRBJ2-5; V gene: TRBV6-5; CDR3 protein: CASSYWAGGGETQYF
clone size: .; J gene: TRBJ1-3; V gene: TRBV6-5; CDR3 protein: CASTPASSGNTIYF
clone size: .; J gene: TRBJ1-4; V gene: TRBV18; CDR3 protein: CASLQGSDEKLFF
clone size: .; J gene: TRBJ2-3; V gene: TRBV6-2/TRBV6-3; CDR3 protein: CASSYPHGRQDTQYF
clone size: .; J gene: TRBJ1-5; V gene: TRBV2; CDR3 protein: CASRRDSGNQPQHF
clone size: .; J gene: TRBJ2-7; V gene: TRBV19; CDR3 protein: CASSIGAGSSYEQYF
clone size: .; J gene: TRBJ2-3; V gene: TRBV5-1; CDR3 protein: CASSLGTTTDTQYF
clone size: .; J gene: TRBJ2-1; V gene: TRBV9; CDR3 protein: CASSRTSGRAPYNEQFF
clone size: once; J gene: TRBJ2-1; V gene: TRBV24-1; CDR3 protein: CATSDENYEQFF
clone size: .; J gene: TRBJ2-7; V gene: TRBV5-6; CDR3 protein: CASSLASLAATDEQYF
clone size: once; J gene: TRBJ2-4; V gene: TRBV3-1/TRBV3-2; CDR3 protein: CASSQLDRINIQYF
clone size: .; J gene: TRBJ2-7; V gene: TRBV9; CDR3 protein: CASSAAGQGMSEQYF
clone size: few; J gene: TRBJ2-1; V gene: TRBV7-2; CDR3 protein: CASSTPGTSYNEQFF
clone size: once; J gene: TRBJ1-5; V gene: TRBV2; CDR3 protein: CASSGQKGGNQPQHF